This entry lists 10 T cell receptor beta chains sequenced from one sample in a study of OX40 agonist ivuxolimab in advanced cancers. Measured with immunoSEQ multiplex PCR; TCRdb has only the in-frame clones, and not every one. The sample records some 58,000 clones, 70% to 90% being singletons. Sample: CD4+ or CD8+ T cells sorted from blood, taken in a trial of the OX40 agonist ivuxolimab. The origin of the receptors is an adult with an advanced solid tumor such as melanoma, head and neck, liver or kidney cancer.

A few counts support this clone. The CDR3 DNA is TGTGCCAGCAGTTACATACTGAGGGGTGAAGCTTTCTTT. Translated, it gives CASSYILRGEAFF. The chain carries TRBV6-5 and TRBJ1-1; maybe TRBD1 (5 bases). This CDR3 is built from 13 residues. CDR1 MNHEY and CDR2 SVGAGI come from the germline V gene. V was cut by 2 bases and J by 7 bases, with 11 bases left in between.

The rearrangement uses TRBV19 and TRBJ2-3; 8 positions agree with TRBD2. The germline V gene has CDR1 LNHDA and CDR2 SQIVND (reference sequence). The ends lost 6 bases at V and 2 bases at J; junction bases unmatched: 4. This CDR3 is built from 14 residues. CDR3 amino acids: CASSLLADTDTQYF. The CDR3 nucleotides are TGTGCCAGTAGCCTACTAGCGGACACAGATACGCAGTATTTT.

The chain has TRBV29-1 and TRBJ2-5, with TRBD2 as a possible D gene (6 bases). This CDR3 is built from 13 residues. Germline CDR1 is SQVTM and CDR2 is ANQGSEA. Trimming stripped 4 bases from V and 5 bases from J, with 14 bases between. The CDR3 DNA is TGCAGCGTTGCTGGCGGGGCGCGGGAGACCCAGTACTTC. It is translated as CSVAGGARETQYF.

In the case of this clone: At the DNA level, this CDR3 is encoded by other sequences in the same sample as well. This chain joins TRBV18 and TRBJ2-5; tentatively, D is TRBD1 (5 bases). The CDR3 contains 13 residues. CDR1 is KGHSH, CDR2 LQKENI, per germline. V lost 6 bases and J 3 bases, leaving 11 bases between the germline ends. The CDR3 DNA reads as TGTGCCAGCTCGCTGGGGCAGAAAGAGACCCAGTACTTC. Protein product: CASSLGQKETQYF.

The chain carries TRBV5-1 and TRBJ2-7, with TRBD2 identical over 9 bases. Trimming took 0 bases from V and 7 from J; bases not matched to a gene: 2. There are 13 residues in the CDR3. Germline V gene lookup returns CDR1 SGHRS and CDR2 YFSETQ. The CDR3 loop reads CASSLALAGEQYF. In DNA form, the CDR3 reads TGCGCCAGCAGCTTGGCCCTAGCGGGGGAGCAGTACTTC.

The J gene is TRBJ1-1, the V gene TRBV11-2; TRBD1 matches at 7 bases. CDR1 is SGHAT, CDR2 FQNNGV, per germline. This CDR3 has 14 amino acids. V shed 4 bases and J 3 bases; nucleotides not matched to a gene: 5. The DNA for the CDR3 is TGTGCCAGCAGCTCGCACAGGGGTCACACTGAAGCTTTCTTT. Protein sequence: CASSSHRGHTEAFF. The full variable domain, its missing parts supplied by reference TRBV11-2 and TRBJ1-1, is EAGVAQSPRYKIIEKRQSVAFWCNPISGHATLYWYQQILGQGPKLLIQFQNNGVVDDSQLPKDRFSAERLKGVDSTLKIQPAKLEDSAVYLCASSSHRGHTEAFFGQGTRLTVV.

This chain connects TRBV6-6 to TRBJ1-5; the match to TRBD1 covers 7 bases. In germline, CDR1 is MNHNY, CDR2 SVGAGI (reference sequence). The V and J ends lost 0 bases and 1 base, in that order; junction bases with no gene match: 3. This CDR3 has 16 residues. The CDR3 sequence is CASSYSSTGSNQPQHF. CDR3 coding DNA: TGTGCCAGCAGTTACTCCTCGACAGGGAGCAATCAGCCCCAGCATTTT.

The CDR3 DNA reads as TGTGCCAGCAGCTTAATTAAGACAGACACTGAAGCTTTCTTT. Its translation is CASSLIKTDTEAFF. V usage is TRBV7-8 and J usage is TRBJ1-1; perhaps TRBD1 as D (5 bases). The germline V gene encodes CDR1 SGHVS and CDR2 FQNEAQ. CDR3 length: 14 residues. The V gene lost 2 bases and the J gene lost 3 bases, with 10 bases spanning the gap. Complete variable domain (other parts from reference TRBV7-8 and TRBJ1-1): GAGVSQSPRYKVAKRGQDVALRCDPISGHVSLFWYQQALGQGPEFLTYFQNEAQLDKSGLPSDRFFAERPEGSVSTLKIQRTQQEDSAVYLCASSLIKTDTEAFFGQGTRLTVV.

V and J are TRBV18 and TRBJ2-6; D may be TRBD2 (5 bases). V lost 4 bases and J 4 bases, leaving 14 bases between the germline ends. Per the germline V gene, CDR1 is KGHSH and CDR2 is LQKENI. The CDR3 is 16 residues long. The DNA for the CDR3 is TGTGCCAGCTCACACTCGGGGATTTCCGGGGCCAACGTCCTGACTTTC. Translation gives CASSHSGISGANVLTF.

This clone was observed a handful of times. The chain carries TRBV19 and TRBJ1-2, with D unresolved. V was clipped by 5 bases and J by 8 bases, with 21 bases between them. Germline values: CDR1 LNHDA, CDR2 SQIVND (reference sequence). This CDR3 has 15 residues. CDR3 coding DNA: TGTGCCAGTAGTCCCCAAGGGTCCTCCAGCGGGGGCTACACCTTC. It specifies CASSPQGSSSGGYTF.